Presented here are 20 T cell receptor beta chains from one specimen sequenced in a study of regulatory T cells in long-lasting Graves disease. Library construction for TCR beta used iRepertoire HTBI primers and Arm-PCR of CDR3 regions. TCRdb used MiXCR to reprocess the multiplex PCR reads, holding one entry per CDR3 protein. The sample has 420,000 or so distinct CDR3 sequences, about 17% seen once. Described time point: newly diagnosed GD, antithyroid drugs for less than 3 months. With RNA extracted from PBMCs as input, the TCR library was made. These sequences were also reported in another study, on T cells in Graves' hyperthyroidism and ophthalmopathy.

Material: peripheral blood mononuclear cells (PBMCs), obtained at new diagnosis, from a patient treated with antithyroid drugs. The receptors stem from a woman aged 18-30 years with Graves disease.

Note on this clonotype: The conserved phenylalanine or tryptophan is not found at the CDR3 terminus, so this likely reflects a read error. J is TRBJ2-5 and V is TRBV4-2, with 9 bases fitting TRBD1. V was clipped by 0 bases and J by 4 bases; unmatched bases: 6. Per the germline V gene, CDR1 is LGHNA and CDR2 is YNFKEQ. This CDR3 contains 16 residues. CDR3 residues: CASSQDPGQGLETQYL. The CDR3, as DNA: TGTGCCAGCAGCCAAGACCCGGGACAGGGATTAGAGACCCAGTACCTC.

The gene calls are TRBV6-9 and TRBJ1-1, with D perhaps matching TRBD1 (5 bases). CDR3 length equals 16 residues. CDR1 MNHGY and CDR2 SVAAGI come from the germline V gene. V dropped 3 bases and J dropped 2 bases, with 16 bases sitting between them. CDR3 loop: CASSYPNGGYNTEAFF. In DNA form, the CDR3 reads TGTGCCAGCAGTTACCCTAATGGGGGTTATAACACTGAAGCTTTCTTT.

This clonotype was observed a few times. V and J are TRBV27 and TRBJ2-1; TRBD2 aligns across 9 bases. V was pared by 3 bases and J by 6 bases, with 12 bases of the junction left unmatched. The CDR3 sequence is 17 residues long. CDR1 is MNHEY, CDR2 SMNVEV, per germline (reference sequence). CDR3 nucleotide sequence: TGTGCCAGCAGTTTCCGGACTAGCGCTACAACGGGCAATGAGCAGTTCTTC. Translating it yields CASSFRTSATTGNEQFF.

Comment on this clonotype: A much more abundant neighbour one base away suggests this may be a read error. The chain recombines TRBV20-1 with TRBJ2-7, with 8 bases fitting TRBD1. This CDR3 is built from 14 residues. Per germline, CDR1 DFQATT and CDR2 SNEGSKA (reference sequence). The CDR3 sequence is CSARDREDGYGQYF. The CDR3 DNA is TGCAGTGCTAGGGACAGGGAAGACGGGTACGGGCAGTACTTC.

In this sample, this clonotype turned up a few times. V and J are TRBV20-1 and TRBJ2-3, with TRBD2 identical over 10 bases. Per germline, CDR1 DFQATT and CDR2 SNEGSKA (reference sequence). The CDR3 sequence is 17 residues long. Germline trimming cut 7 bases from V and 1 base from J; bases unmatched to any gene: 14. Here the CDR3 DNA reads TGCAGTGTTTACCCCCGACTAGCGGGTTACCGCACAGATACGCAGTATTTT. This gives the protein CSVYPRLAGYRTDTQYF.

This clonotype was counted ten times or more. This chain connects TRBV7-8 to TRBJ2-5; D remains ambiguous. V was cut by 6 bases and J by 2 bases, with 10 bases left in between. The germline V gene encodes CDR1 SGHVS and CDR2 FQNEAQ. The CDR3 has 13 residues. CDR3: CASRAGSQETQYF. CDR3 DNA sequence: TGTGCCAGCAGGGCTGGAAGTCAAGAGACCCAGTACTTC. Based on the CDR3 plus reference TRBV7-8 and TRBJ2-5, the full variable domain is GAGVSQSPRYKVAKRGQDVALRCDPISGHVSLFWYQQALGQGPEFLTYFQNEAQLDKSGLPSDRFFAERPEGSVSTLKIQRTQQEDSAVYLCASRAGSQETQYFGPGTRLLVL.

In its sample, this clonotype was seen many times. This rearrangement joins TRBV2 to TRBJ2-2; D gene ambiguous. The CDR3 runs to 15 residues. Germline loops: CDR1 SNHLY, CDR2 FYNNEI. V lost 0 bases and J lost 4, with 9 bases in between. This CDR3 is CASSEASLSTGELFF. DNA for the CDR3: TGTGCCAGCAGTGAAGCATCCCTATCCACCGGGGAGCTGTTTTTT.

Comments on this clonotype: Just one base apart from a much larger clone, this may be a read error. The chain recombines TRBV5-1 with TRBJ2-1; 13 nucleotides line up with TRBD2. This CDR3 has 17 residues. V dropped 3 bases and J dropped 5; count of bases not matched to a gene: 8. Germline lookup yields CDR1 SGHRS and CDR2 YFSETQ. The CDR3 nucleotides are TGCGCCAGCAGCTCGGGAAAGACTAGCGGGAGGCACAATGAGCAGTTCTTC. Its protein is CASSSGKTSGRHNEQFF.

This clonotype was found a few times. The chain employs TRBV27 and TRBJ1-1; TRBD1 is a possible D gene (5 bases). Germline loops: CDR1 MNHEY, CDR2 SMNVEV (reference sequence). The CDR3 has 14 amino acids. The V and J ends lost 2 bases and 5 bases respectively, with 12 bases between them. The CDR3 DNA is TGTGCCAGCAGTTTAAATCCAGGGATTACTGAAGCTTTCTTT. It is translated as CASSLNPGITEAFF.

This chain links TRBV30 with TRBJ2-1; 9 bases fit TRBD1. The CDR3 is made up of 15 amino acids. The V segment lost 3 bases and the J segment 5 bases; nucleotides outside the gene matches: 8. CDR1 and CDR2 from the germline V gene are GTSNPN and SVGIG (reference sequence). The CDR3 is CAWRVGTGSHNEQFF. CDR3 nucleotide sequence: TGTGCCTGGAGGGTCGGGACAGGGTCACACAATGAGCAGTTCTTC. The full variable domain, in which reference TRBV30 and TRBJ2-1 provide the parts outside the CDR3, is SQTIHQWPATLVQPVGSPLSLECTVEGTSNPNLYWYRQAAGRGLQLLFYSVGIGQISSEVPQNLSASRPQDRQFILSSKKLLLSDSGFYLCAWRVGTGSHNEQFFGPGTRLTVL.

This clonotype has ten or more counts. V and J are TRBV20-1 and TRBJ1-2; D is unresolved. The V end lost 3 bases, the J end lost 4 bases, and 12 bases lay between the germline ends. The CDR3 is made up of 13 amino acids. Germline CDR1 reads DFQATT; CDR2 reads SNEGSKA (reference sequence). CDR3 nucleotides: TGCAGTGCTAGTGTCGGATCCTTCTATGGCTACACCTTC. As protein: CSASVGSFYGYTF.

This clonotype was observed at least ten times. The gene calls are TRBV7-3 and TRBJ2-1, with 12 bases fitting TRBD2. The germline V gene encodes CDR1 SGHTA and CDR2 FQGTGA. V lost 5 bases to trimming and J lost 3 bases; unmatched junction nucleotides: 17. This CDR3 spans 20 amino acids. CDR3 in amino acids: CASSPPTSGRTKSYYNEQFF. The CDR3 DNA reads as TGTGCCAGCAGCCCGCCAACTAGCGGGAGGACCAAGAGCTACTACAATGAGCAGTTCTTC. The full variable domain, with the rest looked up from reference TRBV7-3 and TRBJ2-1, is GAGVSQTPSNKVTEKGKYVELRCDPISGHTALYWYRQSLGQGPEFLIYFQGTGAADDSGLPNDRFFAVRPEGSVSTLKIQRTERGDSAVYLCASSPPTSGRTKSYYNEQFFGPGTRLTVL.

This clonotype was detected only a few times. This chain connects TRBV3-1 to TRBJ2-1, with 13 positions matching TRBD2. The CDR3 has 20 amino acids. In germline, CDR1 is LGHDT, CDR2 YNNKEL (reference sequence). Trimming took 5 bases from V and 4 from J; bases not matched to a gene: 17. This CDR3 is CASSAKGLAGQSLRYNEQFF. CDR3 DNA: TGTGCCAGCAGCGCGAAGGGACTAGCGGGACAGTCATTAAGGTACAATGAGCAGTTCTTC.

This clonotype was observed at least ten times. The chain is built from TRBV18 and TRBJ2-7; tentatively, D is TRBD2 (5 bases). With 0 bases removed from V and 3 bases from J, the gap between germline ends came to 12 bases. This CDR3 region has 15 residues. CDR1 and CDR2 (germline): KGHSH, LQKENI. The CDR3 region has the DNA TGTGCCAGCTCACCACCGGCAGGACTGCGCTACGAGCAGTACTTC. Translation: CASSPPAGLRYEQYF.

The chain combines TRBV2 with TRBJ2-4, with 10 positions matching TRBD2. CDR3 length: 12 amino acids. V dropped 6 bases and J dropped 7; count of bases not matched to a gene: 0. Germline assignment: CDR1 SNHLY and CDR2 FYNNEI. The CDR3 DNA sequence: TGTGCCAGCAGGGGACTAGCGAACATTCAGTACTTC. This encodes CASRGLANIQYF.

V is TRBV20-1 and J is TRBJ1-4; D remains unclear. V dropped 3 bases and J dropped 5 bases, with 10 bases sitting between them. Germline values: CDR1 DFQATT, CDR2 SNEGSKA (reference sequence). The length of the CDR3 is 13 residues. The CDR3: CSARDSRNEKLFF. CDR3 bases: TGCAGTGCTAGGGACTCACGAAATGAAAAACTGTTTTTT.

The chain recombines TRBV28 with TRBJ2-3, with 7 nucleotides matching TRBD1. J was trimmed by 13 bases and V by 4 bases; bases with no gene match: 14. The V gene's germline CDR1 is MDHEN and CDR2 SYDVKM. The CDR3 is 14 residues long. The CDR3 DNA is TGTGCCAGCAGTTCCTCATCCGGGACAGCAAAGGAGTATTTT. Amino acid sequence: CASSSSSGTAKEYF.

This clonotype has at least ten counts. The V and J genes are TRBV12-3 or TRBV12-4 and TRBJ2-7; 11 nucleotides align to TRBD2. J lost 5 bases, V lost 5 bases, and 5 bases had no gene match. The CDR3 has 14 amino acids. CDR3 residues: CASSPIAGGNEQYF. The CDR3 region has the DNA TGTGCCAGCAGTCCTATAGCGGGAGGGAACGAGCAGTACTTC.

The table lists this clonotype with many counts. The gene calls are TRBV6-1 and TRBJ2-1; TRBD2 matches 11 bases. This CDR3 contains 18 residues. Germline CDR1 and CDR2: MNHNS and SASEGT. With 5 bases clipped from V and 7 bases from J, the junction kept 16 bases outside the gene matches. Here the CDR3 DNA reads TGTGCCAGCAGTCCCCTTCCCTTGACTAGCGGGAAAGGTAATGAGCAGTTCTTC. Translated: CASSPLPLTSGKGNEQFF.

This clonotype was counted at least ten times. This rearrangement joins TRBV20-1 to TRBJ2-1; tentatively, D is TRBD1 or TRBD2 (5 bases each). The germline V gene encodes CDR1 DFQATT and CDR2 SNEGSKA (reference sequence). The germline V and J ends were trimmed by 0 bases and 12 bases, with 9 bases remaining between them. The CDR3 runs to 11 residues. DNA for the CDR3: TGCAGTGCTAGAGAACTTGGGGGGCAGTTCTTC. It specifies CSARELGGQFF.